This T cell receptor (beta chain) is from a study of blood T cell repertoires in COVID-19. There are 15 residues in the CDR3. Germline V gene sequence: CDR1 LGHDT, CDR2 YNNKEL (reference sequence). Trimming took off 4 bases at V and 1 base at J, with 11 bases between the two ends. Authors' analysis steps: Scientists estimated how many nucleated cells there were by amplifying reference gene primers. Only in-frame clones appear in the TCRdb table, and some are missing; sequencing was by immunoSEQ multiplex PCR. D and trimming come from the DNA, and the V and J calls and clone size come from that table. The data hold about 190,000 clones, with 75% to 85% observed a single time.

The gene calls are TRBV3-1 (or the pseudogene TRBV3-2) and TRBJ1-5; D remains ambiguous. The receptor's source is a man aged 55 to 70 with acute or convalescent COVID-19. The sample comprised peripheral blood. The CDR3 loop reads CASSPTSGSNQPQHF. In DNA, the CDR3 is TGTGCCAGCAGCCCCACCTCGGGGAGCAATCAGCCCCAGCATTTT.